This T cell receptor beta chain was captured by sequencing in a study of OX40 agonist ivuxolimab in advanced cancers. Turning to the study itself: Participants, 65% to 85% male, averaged roughly 60 years of age, ranging from about 20 to 79. Study results and limitations: Some nonresponders additionally presented with little normalized T-cell clonal expansion.

Clones were sequenced by immunoSEQ multiplex PCR, and TCRdb holds only the in-frame ones, with some missing. The top ten clones hold under 13% of a sample with about 53,000 clones, roughly nine tenths of them seen once. In this sample, this clone turned up once. Antigen unknown. This clonotype was sampled from an adult with an advanced solid tumor such as melanoma, head and neck, liver or kidney cancer. The sequencing here drew on CD4+ or CD8+ T cells sorted from blood, taken in a trial of the OX40 agonist ivuxolimab.

The CDR3 DNA reads TGTGCCAGCAGCCGCGCTAGCGGGGGGTTGGAGACCCAGTACTTC. Protein sequence: CASSRASGGLETQYF. The rearrangement uses TRBV7-2 and TRBJ2-5; 11 positions agree with TRBD2. The V segment lost 5 bases and the J segment 5 bases; nucleotides outside the gene matches: 7. The CDR3 has 15 residues. Germline CDR1 reads SGHTA; CDR2 reads FQGNSA.